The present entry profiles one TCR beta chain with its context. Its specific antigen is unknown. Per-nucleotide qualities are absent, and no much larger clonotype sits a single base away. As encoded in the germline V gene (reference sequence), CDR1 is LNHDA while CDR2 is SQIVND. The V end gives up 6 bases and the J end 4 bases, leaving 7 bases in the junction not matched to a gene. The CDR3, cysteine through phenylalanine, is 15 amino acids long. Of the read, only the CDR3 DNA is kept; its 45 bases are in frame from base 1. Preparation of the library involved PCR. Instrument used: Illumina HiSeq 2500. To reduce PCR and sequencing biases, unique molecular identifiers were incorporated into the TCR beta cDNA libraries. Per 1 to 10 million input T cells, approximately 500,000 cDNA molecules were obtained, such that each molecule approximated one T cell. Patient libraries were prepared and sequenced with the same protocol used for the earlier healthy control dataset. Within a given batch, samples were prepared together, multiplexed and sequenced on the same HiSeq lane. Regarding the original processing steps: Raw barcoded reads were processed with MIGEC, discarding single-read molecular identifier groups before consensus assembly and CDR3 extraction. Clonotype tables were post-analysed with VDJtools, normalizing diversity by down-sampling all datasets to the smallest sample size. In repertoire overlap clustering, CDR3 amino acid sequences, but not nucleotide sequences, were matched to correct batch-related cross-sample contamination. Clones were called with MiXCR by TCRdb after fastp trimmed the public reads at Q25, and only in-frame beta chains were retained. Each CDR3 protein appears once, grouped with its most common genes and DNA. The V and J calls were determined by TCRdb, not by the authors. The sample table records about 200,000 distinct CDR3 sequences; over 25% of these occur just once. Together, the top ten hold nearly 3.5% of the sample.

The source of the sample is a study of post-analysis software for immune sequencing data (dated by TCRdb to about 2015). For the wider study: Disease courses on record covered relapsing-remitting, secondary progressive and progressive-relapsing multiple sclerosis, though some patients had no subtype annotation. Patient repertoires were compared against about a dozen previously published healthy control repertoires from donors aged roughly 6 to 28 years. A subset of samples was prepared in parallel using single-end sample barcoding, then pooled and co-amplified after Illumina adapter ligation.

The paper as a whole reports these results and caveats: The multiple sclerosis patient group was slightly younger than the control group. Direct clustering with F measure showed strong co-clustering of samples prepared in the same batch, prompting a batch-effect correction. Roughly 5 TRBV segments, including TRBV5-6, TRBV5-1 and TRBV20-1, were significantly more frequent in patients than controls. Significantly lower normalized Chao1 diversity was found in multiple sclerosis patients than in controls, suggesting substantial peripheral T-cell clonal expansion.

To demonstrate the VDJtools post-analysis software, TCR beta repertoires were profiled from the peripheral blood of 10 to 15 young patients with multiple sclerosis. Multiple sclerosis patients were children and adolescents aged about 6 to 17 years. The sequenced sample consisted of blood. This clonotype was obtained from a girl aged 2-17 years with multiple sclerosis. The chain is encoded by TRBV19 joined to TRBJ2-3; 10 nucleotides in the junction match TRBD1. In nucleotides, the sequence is TGTGCCAGTAGCATGTGGGACAGGGGTGCAGATACGCAGTATTTT. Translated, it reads CASSMWDRGADTQYF.